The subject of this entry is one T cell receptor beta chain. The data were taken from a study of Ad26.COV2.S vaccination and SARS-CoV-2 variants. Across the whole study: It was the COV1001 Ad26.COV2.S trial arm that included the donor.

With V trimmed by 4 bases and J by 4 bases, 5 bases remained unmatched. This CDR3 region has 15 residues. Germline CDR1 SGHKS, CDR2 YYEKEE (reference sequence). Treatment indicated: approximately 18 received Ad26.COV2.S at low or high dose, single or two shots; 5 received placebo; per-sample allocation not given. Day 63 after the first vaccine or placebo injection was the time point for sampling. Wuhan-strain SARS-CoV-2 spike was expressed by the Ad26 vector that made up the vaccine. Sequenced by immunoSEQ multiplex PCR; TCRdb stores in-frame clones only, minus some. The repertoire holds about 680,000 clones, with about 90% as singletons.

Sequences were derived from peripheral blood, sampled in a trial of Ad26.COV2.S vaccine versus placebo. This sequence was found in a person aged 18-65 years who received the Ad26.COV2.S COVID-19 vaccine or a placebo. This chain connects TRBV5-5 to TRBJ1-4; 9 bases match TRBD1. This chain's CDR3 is CASSLPGQGNEKLFF. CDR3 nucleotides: TGTGCCAGCAGCCTTCCGGGACAGGGTAATGAAAAACTGTTTTTT. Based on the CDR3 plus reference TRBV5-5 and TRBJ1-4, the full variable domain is DAGVTQSPTHLIKTRGQQVTLRCSPISGHKSVSWYQQVLGQGPQFIFQYYEKEERGRGNFPDRFSARQFPNYSSELNVNALLLGDSALYLCASSLPGQGNEKLFFGSGTQLSVL.